The following is a T cell receptor beta chain sequence with its context. Profiled with immunoSEQ multiplex PCR; TCRdb holds only in-frame clones, not every one. The sample carries more than 400,000 clones, over 80% recorded once. Stated treatment: 15 to 20 received Ad26.COV2.S at low or high dose, single or two shots; 5 received placebo; per-sample allocation not given. Samples were taken on day 63 after the first vaccine or placebo injection. This adult donor, from Boston, was 18-55 years old. Per germline, CDR1 LNHDA and CDR2 SQIVND (reference sequence). J gave up 5 bases and V 0 bases, and 9 bases lay outside the gene matches. The CDR3 length is 16 residues. The data are from a study of Ad26.COV2.S vaccination and SARS-CoV-2 variants.

The chain recombines TRBV19 with TRBJ2-7; TRBD2 matches at 8 bases. This TCR was sampled from a person between 18 and 60 years old who received the Ad26.COV2.S COVID-19 vaccine or a placebo. The specimen was peripheral blood, collected in a trial of Ad26.COV2.S vaccine versus placebo. The CDR3 here is CASSIDPGLGRDEQYF. Written as DNA, the CDR3 is TGTGCCAGTAGTATAGATCCGGGACTAGGGAGGGACGAGCAGTACTTC. Full variable domain (outside the CDR3, taken from reference TRBV19 and TRBJ2-7): DGGITQSPKYLFRKEGQNVTLSCEQNLNHDAMYWYRQDPGQGLRLIYYSQIVNDFQKGDIAEGYSVSREKKESFPLTVTSAQKNPTAFYLCASSIDPGLGRDEQYFGPGTRLTVT.